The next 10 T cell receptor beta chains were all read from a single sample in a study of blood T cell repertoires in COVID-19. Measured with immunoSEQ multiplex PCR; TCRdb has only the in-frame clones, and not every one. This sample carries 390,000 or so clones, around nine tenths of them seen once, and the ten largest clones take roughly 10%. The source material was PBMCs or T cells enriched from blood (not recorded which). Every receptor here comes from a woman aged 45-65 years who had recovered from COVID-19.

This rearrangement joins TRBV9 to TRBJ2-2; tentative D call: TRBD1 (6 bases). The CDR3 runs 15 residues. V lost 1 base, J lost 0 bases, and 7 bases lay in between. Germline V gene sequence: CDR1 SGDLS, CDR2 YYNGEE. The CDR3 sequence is CASSVQGSNTGELFF. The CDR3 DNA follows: TGTGCCAGCAGCGTACAGGGGTCGAACACCGGGGAGCTGTTTTTT.

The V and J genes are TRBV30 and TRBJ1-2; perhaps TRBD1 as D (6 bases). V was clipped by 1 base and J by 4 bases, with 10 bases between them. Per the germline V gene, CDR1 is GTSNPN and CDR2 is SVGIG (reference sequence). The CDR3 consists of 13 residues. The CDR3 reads CAWSGTAPYGYTF. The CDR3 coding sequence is TGTGCCTGGAGTGGGACAGCCCCCTATGGCTACACCTTC.

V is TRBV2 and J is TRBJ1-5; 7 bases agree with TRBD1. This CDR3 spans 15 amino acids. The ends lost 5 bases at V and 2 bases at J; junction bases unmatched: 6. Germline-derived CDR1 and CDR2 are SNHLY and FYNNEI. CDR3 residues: CASSQSTGGNQPQHF. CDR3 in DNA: TGTGCCAGCAGTCAGAGCACAGGGGGCAATCAGCCCCAGCATTTT.

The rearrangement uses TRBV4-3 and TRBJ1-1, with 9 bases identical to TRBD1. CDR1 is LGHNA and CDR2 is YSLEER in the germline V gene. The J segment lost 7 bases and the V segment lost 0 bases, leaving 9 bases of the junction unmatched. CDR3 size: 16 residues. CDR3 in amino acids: CASSQDPGQGYGEAFF. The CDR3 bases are TGCGCCAGCAGCCAAGATCCGGGACAGGGATACGGTGAAGCTTTCTTT.

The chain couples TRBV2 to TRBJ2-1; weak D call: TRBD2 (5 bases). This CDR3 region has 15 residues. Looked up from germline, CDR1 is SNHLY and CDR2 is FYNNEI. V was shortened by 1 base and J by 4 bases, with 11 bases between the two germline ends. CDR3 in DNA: TGTGCCAGCAGTGAAGGGACTTCCTGGTACAATGAGCAGTTCTTC. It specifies CASSEGTSWYNEQFF.

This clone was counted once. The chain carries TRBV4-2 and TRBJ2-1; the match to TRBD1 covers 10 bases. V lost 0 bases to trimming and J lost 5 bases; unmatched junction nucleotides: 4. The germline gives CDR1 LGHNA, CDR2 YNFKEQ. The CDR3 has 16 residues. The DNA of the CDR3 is TGTGCCAGCAGCCAAGATCGGGACAGGGGTCACAATGAGCAGTTCTTC. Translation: CASSQDRDRGHNEQFF.

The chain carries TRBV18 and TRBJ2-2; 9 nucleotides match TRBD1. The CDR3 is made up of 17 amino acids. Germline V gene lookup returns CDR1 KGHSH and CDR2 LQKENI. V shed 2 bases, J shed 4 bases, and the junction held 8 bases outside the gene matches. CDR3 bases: TGTGCCAGCTCACCAGACAACAGGGGGCGCGTCACCGGGGAGCTGTTTTTT. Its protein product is CASSPDNRGRVTGELFF.

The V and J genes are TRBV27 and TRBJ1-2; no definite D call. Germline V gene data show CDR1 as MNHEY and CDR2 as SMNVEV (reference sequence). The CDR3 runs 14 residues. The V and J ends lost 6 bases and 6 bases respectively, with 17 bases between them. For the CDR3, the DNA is TGTGCCAGCAGCCGTGGCCCCGGGGTGGATGGCTACACCTTC. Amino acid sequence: CASSRGPGVDGYTF.

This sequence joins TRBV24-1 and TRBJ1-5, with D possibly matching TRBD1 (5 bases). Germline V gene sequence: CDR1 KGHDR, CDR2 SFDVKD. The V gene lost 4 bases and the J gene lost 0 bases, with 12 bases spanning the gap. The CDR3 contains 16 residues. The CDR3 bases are TGTGCCACCAGTGACGGGACTGCTAATAGCAATCAGCCCCAGCATTTT. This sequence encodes CATSDGTANSNQPQHF.

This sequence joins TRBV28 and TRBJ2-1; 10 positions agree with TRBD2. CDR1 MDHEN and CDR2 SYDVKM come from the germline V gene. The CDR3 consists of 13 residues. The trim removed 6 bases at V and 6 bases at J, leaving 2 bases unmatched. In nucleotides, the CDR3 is TGTGCCAGCAGGGTAGCGGGGGGCAATGAGCAGTTCTTC. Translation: CASRVAGGNEQFF.